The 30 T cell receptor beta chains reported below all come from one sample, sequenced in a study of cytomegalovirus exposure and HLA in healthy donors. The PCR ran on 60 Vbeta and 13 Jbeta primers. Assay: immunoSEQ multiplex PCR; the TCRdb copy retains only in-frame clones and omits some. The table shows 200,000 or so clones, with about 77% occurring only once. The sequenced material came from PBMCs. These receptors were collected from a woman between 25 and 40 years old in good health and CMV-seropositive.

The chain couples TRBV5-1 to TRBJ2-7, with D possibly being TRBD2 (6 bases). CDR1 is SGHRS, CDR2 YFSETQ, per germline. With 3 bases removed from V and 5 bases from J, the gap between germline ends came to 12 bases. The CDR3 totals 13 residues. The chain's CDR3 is CASSWGLTNEQYF. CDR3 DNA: TGCGCCAGCAGCTGGGGACTCACAAACGAGCAGTACTTC.

CDR3: CASSFKLGGLQPQHF. The CDR3 DNA follows: TGTGCCAGCAGCTTTAAGCTGGGGGGGCTTCAGCCCCAGCATTTT. The chain has TRBV7-2 and TRBJ1-5; tentative D call: TRBD1 (6 bases). Trimming removed 3 bases at V and 6 bases at J, with 15 bases between. This CDR3 region has 15 residues. CDR1 SGHTA and CDR2 FQGNSA come from the germline V gene.

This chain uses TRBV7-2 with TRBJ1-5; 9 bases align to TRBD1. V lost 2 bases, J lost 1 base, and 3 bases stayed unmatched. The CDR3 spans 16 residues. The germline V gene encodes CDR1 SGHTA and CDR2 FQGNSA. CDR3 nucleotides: TGTGCCAGCAGCTTAACAGGGGGCTGGAGCAATCAGCCCCAGCATTTT. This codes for CASSLTGGWSNQPQHF.

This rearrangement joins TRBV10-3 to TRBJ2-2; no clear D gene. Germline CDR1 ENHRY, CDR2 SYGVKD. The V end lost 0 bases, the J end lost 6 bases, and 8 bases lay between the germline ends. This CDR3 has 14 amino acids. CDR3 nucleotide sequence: TGTGCCATCAGTGAGTCGGTGGCCGCCGGGGAGCTGTTTTTT. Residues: CAISESVAAGELFF.

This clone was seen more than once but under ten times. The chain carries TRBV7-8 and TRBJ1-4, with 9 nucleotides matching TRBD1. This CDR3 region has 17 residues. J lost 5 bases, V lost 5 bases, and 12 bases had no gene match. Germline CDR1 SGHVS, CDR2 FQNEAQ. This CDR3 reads CASSPWRGQGGNEKLFF. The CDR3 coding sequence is TGTGCCAGCAGCCCATGGCGGGGACAGGGAGGAAATGAAAAACTGTTTTTT.

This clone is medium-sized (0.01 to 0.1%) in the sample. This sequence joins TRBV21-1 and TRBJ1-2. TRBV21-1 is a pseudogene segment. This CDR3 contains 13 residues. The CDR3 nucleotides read TGTGCCAGCAGCAACTACGCCAACTATGGCTACACCTTC. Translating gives CASSNYANYGYTF.

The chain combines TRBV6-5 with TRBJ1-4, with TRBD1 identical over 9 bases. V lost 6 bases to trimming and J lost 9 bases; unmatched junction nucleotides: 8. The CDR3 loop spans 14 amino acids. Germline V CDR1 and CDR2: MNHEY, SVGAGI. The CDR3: CASSPRQGGKKLFF. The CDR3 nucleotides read TGTGCCAGCAGCCCCCGACAGGGGGGGAAAAAACTGTTTTTT.

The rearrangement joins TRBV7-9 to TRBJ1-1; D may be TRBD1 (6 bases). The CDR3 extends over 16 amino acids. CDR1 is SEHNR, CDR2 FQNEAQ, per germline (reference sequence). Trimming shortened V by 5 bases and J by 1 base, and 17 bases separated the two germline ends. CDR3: CASSHHNREGNTEAFF. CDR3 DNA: TGTGCCAGCAGCCACCATAACAGGGAGGGGAACACTGAAGCTTTCTTT. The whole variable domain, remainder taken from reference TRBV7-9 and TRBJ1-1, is DTGVSQNPRHKITKRGQNVTFRCDPISEHNRLYWYRQTLGQGPEFLTYFQNEAQLEKSRLLSDRFSAERPKGSFSTLEIQRTEQGDSAMYLCASSHHNREGNTEAFFGQGTRLTVV.

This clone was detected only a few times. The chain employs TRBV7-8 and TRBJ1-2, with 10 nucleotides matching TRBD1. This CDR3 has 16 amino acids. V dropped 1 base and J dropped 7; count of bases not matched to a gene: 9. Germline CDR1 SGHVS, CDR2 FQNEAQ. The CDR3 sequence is CASSLVVGTGAGGYTF. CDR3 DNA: TGTGCCAGCAGCTTAGTGGTCGGGACAGGGGCGGGTGGCTACACCTTC.

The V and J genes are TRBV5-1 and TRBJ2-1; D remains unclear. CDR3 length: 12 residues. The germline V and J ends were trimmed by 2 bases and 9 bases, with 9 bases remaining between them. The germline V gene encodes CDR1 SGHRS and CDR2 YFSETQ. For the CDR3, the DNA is TGCGCCAGCAGCTTCTCCGAGCGTGAGCAGTTCTTC. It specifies CASSFSEREQFF.

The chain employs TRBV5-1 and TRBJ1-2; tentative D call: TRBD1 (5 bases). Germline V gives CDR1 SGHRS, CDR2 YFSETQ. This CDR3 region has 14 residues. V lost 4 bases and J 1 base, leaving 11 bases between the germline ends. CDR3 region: CASSPSGNNYGYTF. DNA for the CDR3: TGCGCCAGCAGCCCTTCAGGGAATAACTATGGCTACACCTTC.

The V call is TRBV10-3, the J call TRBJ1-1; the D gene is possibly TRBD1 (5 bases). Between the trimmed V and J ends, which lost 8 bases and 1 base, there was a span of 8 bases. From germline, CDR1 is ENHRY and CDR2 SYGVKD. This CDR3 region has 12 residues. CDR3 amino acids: CAIARANTEAFF. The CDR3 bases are TGTGCCATCGCCAGGGCGAACACTGAAGCTTTCTTT.

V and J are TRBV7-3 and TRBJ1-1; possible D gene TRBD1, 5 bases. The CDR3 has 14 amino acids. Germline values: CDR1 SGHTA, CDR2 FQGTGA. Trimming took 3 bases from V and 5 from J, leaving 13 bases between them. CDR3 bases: TGTGCCAGCAGCTTTAGCAGTGGGGGGACTGAAGCTTTCTTT. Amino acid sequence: CASSFSSGGTEAFF.

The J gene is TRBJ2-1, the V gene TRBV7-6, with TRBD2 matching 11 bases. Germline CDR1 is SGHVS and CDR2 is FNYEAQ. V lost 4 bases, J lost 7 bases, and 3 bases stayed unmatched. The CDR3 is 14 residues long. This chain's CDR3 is CASSSLAGANEQFF. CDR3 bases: TGTGCCAGCAGCTCACTAGCGGGAGCAAATGAGCAGTTCTTC.

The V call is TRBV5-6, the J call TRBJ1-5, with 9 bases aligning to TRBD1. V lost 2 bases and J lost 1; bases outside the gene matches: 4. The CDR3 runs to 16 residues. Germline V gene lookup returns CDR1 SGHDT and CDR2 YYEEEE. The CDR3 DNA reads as TGTGCCAGCAGCTTAAAAGGGACAGGGAGCAATCAGCCCCAGCATTTT. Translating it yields CASSLKGTGSNQPQHF.

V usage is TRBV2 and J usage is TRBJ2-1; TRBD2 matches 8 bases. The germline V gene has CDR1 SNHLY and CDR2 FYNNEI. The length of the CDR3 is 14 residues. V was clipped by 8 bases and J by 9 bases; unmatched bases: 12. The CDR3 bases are TGTGCCAGCCACGAGCTAGCGGGCCGATCTGAGCAGTTCTTC. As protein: CASHELAGRSEQFF. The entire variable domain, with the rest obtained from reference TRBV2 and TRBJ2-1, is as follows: EPEVTQTPSHQVTQMGQEVILRCVPISNHLYFYWYRQILGQKVEFLVSFYNNEISEKSEIFDDQFSVERPDGSNFTLKIRSTKLEDSAMYFCASHELAGRSEQFFGPGTRLTVL.

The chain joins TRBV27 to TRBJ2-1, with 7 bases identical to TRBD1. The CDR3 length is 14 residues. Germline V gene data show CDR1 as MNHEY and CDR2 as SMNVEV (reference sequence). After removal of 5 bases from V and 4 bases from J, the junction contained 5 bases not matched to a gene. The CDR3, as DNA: TGTGCCAGCAGTGGCGGACAGGTTTACAATGAGCAGTTCTTC. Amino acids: CASSGGQVYNEQFF.

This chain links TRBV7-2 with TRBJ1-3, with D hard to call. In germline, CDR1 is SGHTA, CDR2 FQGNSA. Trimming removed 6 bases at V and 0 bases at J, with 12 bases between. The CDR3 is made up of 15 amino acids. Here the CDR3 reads CASSQTVSSGNTIYF. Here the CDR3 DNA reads TGTGCCAGCAGTCAGACTGTGAGCTCTGGAAACACCATATATTTT.

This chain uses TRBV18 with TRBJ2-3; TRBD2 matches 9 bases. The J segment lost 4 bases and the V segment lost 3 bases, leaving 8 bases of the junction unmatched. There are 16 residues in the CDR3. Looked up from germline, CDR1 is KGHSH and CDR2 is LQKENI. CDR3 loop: CASSPGLAGLPDTQYF. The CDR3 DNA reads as TGTGCCAGCTCACCTGGGCTAGCGGGATTACCAGATACGCAGTATTTT.

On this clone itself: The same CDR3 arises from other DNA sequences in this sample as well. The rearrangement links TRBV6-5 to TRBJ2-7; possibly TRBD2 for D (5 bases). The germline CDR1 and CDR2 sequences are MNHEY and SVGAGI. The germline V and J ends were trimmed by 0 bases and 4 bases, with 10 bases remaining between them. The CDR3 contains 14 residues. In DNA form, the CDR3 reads TGTGCCAGCAGTTACTCAAGTGGCGGGTACGAGCAGTACTTC. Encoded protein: CASSYSSGGYEQYF.

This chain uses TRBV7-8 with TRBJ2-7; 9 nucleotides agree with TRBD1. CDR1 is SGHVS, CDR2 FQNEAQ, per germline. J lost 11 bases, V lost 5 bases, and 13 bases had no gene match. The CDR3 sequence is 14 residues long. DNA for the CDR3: TGTGCCAGCAGCCTCGCCGGGACAGGGCAGATAAAGTACTTC. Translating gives CASSLAGTGQIKYF. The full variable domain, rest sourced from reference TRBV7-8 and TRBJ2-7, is GAGVSQSPRYKVAKRGQDVALRCDPISGHVSLFWYQQALGQGPEFLTYFQNEAQLDKSGLPSDRFFAERPEGSVSTLKIQRTQQEDSAVYLCASSLAGTGQIKYFGPGTRLTVT.

The chain's CDR3 is CASSQVGGGTTDTQYF. The DNA for the CDR3 is TGCGCCAGCAGCCAAGTGGGGGGAGGAACCACAGATACGCAGTATTTT. The J gene is TRBJ2-3, the V gene TRBV4-3, with a weak D call TRBD2 (6 bases). V shed 1 base and J shed 2 bases, with 13 bases lying between them. The CDR3 runs 16 residues. The germline V gene encodes CDR1 LGHNA and CDR2 YSLEER.

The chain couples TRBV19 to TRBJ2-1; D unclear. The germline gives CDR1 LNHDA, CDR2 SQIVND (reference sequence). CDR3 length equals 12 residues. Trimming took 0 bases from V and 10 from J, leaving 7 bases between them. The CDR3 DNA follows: TGTGCCAGTAGTATAGACCTGAGGGAGCAGTTCTTC. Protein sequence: CASSIDLREQFF.

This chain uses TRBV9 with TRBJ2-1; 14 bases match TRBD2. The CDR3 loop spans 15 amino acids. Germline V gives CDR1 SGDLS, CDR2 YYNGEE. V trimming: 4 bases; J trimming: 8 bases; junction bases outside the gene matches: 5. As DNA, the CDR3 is TGTGCCAGCAGCCGGACTAGCGGGGGGAGGGATGAGCAGTTCTTC. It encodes CASSRTSGGRDEQFF.

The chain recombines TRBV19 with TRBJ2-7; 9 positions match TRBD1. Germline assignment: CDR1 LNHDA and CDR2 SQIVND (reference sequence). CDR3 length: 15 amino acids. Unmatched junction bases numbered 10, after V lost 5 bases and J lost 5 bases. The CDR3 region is CASSPAGTGYNEQYF. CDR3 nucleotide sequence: TGTGCCAGTAGTCCTGCTGGGACAGGGTACAACGAGCAGTACTTC.

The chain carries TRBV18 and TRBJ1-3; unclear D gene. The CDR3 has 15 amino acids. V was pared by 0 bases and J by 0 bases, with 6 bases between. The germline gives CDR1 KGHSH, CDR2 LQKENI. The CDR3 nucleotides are TGTGCCAGCTCACCACCCGGTTTCTCTGGAAACACCATATATTTT. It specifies CASSPPGFSGNTIYF.

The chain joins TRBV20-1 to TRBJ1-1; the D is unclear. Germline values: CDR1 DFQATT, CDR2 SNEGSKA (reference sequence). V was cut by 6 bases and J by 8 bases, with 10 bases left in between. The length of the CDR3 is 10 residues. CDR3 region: CSAKSTEAFF. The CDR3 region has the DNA TGCAGTGCCAAATCGACAGAAGCTTTCTTT.

The DNA of the CDR3 is TGTGCCAGCTCACCAGTTTTAGGAGACAGGGGTGGTCCAGATACGCAGTATTTT. As protein: CASSPVLGDRGGPDTQYF. The chain employs TRBV18 and TRBJ2-3, with 8 positions matching TRBD1. Germline assignment: CDR1 KGHSH and CDR2 LQKENI. V trimming: 2 bases; J trimming: 4 bases; junction bases outside the gene matches: 14. CDR3 length: 18 residues.

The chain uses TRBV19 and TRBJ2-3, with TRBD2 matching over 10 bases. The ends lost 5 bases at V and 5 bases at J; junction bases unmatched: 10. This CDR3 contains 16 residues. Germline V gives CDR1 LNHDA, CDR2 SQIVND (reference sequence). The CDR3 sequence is CASSASLAGLVDTQYF. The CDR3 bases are TGTGCCAGTAGTGCTTCACTAGCGGGACTTGTAGATACGCAGTATTTT.

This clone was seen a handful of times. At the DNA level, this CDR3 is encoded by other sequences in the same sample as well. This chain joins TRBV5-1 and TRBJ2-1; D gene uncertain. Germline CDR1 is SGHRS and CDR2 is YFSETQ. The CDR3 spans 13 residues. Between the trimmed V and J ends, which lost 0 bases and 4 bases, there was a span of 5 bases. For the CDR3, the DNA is TGCGCCAGCAGCTTGGGGCCGTACAATGAGCAGTTCTTC. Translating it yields CASSLGPYNEQFF.